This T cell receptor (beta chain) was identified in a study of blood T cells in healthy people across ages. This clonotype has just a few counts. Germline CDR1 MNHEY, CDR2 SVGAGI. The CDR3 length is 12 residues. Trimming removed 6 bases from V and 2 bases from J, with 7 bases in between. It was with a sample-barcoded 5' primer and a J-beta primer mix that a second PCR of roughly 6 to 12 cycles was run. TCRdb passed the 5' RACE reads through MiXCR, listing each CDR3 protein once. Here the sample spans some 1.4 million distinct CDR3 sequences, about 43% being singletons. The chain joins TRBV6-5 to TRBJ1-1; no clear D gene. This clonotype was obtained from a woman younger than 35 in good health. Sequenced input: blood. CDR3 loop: CASRQLNTEAFF. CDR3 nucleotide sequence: TGTGCCAGCAGACAGTTAAACACTGAAGCTTTCTTT.